Following are 26 T cell receptor beta chains from one sample sequenced in a study of blood T cell repertoires in COVID-19. Generated by immunoSEQ multiplex PCR, the TCRdb table keeps only in-frame clones and is missing some. The sample includes about 78,000 clones, approximately 90% of them seen just once. The sequenced sample was peripheral blood. These receptor sequences come from an elderly woman with acute or convalescent COVID-19.

J is TRBJ2-5 and V is TRBV7-9; 7 bases line up with TRBD1. Trimming removed 5 bases from V and 3 bases from J; junction bases left unmatched: 3. The CDR3 is made up of 13 amino acids. Germline V gives CDR1 SEHNR, CDR2 FQNEAQ (reference sequence). This CDR3 is CASSRGGEETQYF. CDR3 in DNA: TGTGCCAGCAGCCGAGGGGGCGAAGAGACCCAGTACTTC.

The chain is built from TRBV3-1 (or the pseudogene TRBV3-2) and TRBJ2-7; D is perhaps TRBD2 (5 bases). V lost 0 bases and J lost 6, with 9 bases in between. The CDR3 loop spans 13 amino acids. Germline CDR1 and CDR2: LGHDT and YNNKEL (reference sequence). The CDR3 reads CASSQDQGSEQYF. CDR3 nucleotide sequence: TGTGCCAGCAGCCAAGATCAAGGGAGCGAGCAGTACTTC.

The chain combines TRBV19 with TRBJ1-1; D is uncertain. CDR3 length: 15 residues. Germline loops: CDR1 LNHDA, CDR2 SQIVND (reference sequence). Trimming stripped 6 bases from V and 0 bases from J, with 14 bases between. The CDR3 sequence is CASRPFGRVNTEAFF. In nucleotides, the CDR3 is TGTGCCAGTAGGCCCTTTGGGCGGGTGAACACTGAAGCTTTCTTT.

The genes are TRBV19 and TRBJ1-4; D call uncertain. Deletions cut 6 bases from V and 7 bases from J, with 21 bases between. This CDR3 has 16 amino acids. From germline, CDR1 is LNHDA and CDR2 SQIVND (reference sequence). The CDR3 DNA follows: TGTGCCAGTAGCTTGGCATCGAAGTTCGGGTTTGAAAAACTGTTTTTT. Its protein product is CASSLASKFGFEKLFF.

The chain combines TRBV5-1 with TRBJ2-5; 13 nucleotides agree with TRBD2. V lost 4 bases and J lost 2; bases outside the gene matches: 2. The CDR3 runs 15 residues. Per the germline V gene, CDR1 is SGHRS and CDR2 is YFSETQ. CDR3 amino acids: CASSMGLAGQETQYF. The CDR3 DNA sequence: TGCGCCAGCAGCATGGGACTAGCGGGACAAGAGACCCAGTACTTC.

The chain combines TRBV24-1 with TRBJ2-3; 10 bases are shared with TRBD2. This CDR3 is built from 16 residues. Looked up from germline, CDR1 is KGHDR and CDR2 is SFDVKD. With V trimmed by 2 bases and J by 2 bases, 3 bases remained unmatched. The CDR3 is CATSDSLAGDTDTQYF. In DNA, the CDR3 is TGTGCCACCAGTGATTCTCTAGCGGGGGACACAGATACGCAGTATTTT.

The CDR3: CASSEWHNQPQHF. CDR3 DNA: TGTGCCAGCAGTGAGTGGCACAATCAGCCCCAGCATTTT. The chain employs TRBV6-4 and TRBJ1-5, with D hard to call. CDR1 is MRHNA and CDR2 is SNTAGT in the germline V gene. Trimming cost V 3 bases and J 3 bases, with 6 bases left between them. The CDR3 covers 13 residues.

This clone is classed as medium-sized. The rearrangement uses TRBV3-1 (or the pseudogene TRBV3-2) and TRBJ2-3, with D maybe TRBD1 (5 bases). The CDR3 loop spans 16 amino acids. V lost 4 bases and J lost 1, with 15 bases in between. Germline V gene sequence: CDR1 LGHDT, CDR2 YNNKEL (reference sequence). CDR3 sequence: CASSPWSVGGTDTQYF. DNA of the CDR3: TGTGCCAGCAGCCCCTGGAGTGTAGGGGGCACAGATACGCAGTATTTT.

This chain links TRBV6-5 with TRBJ1-6, with 8 positions matching TRBD1. Germline V gene sequence: CDR1 MNHEY, CDR2 SVGAGI. The J segment lost 7 bases and the V segment lost 0 bases, leaving 2 bases of the junction unmatched. CDR3 length: 15 amino acids. The CDR3 DNA sequence: TGTGCCAGCAGTTACTCGGGACAGGCAAATTCACCCCTCCACTTT. Translated: CASSYSGQANSPLHF.

CDR3 sequence: CASSSSDSREAFF. CDR3 nucleotide sequence: TGTGCCAGCAGCTCCTCGGACAGCCGTGAAGCTTTCTTT. This rearrangement joins TRBV7-3 to TRBJ1-1; D may be TRBD1 (6 bases). The CDR3 is 13 amino acids. Germline V CDR1 and CDR2: SGHTA, FQGTGA. Between the trimmed V and J ends, which lost 4 bases and 7 bases, there was a span of 13 bases. Full variable domain (remainder filled in from reference TRBV7-3 and TRBJ1-1): GAGVSQTPSNKVTEKGKYVELRCDPISGHTALYWYRQSLGQGPEFLIYFQGTGAADDSGLPNDRFFAVRPEGSVSTLKIQRTERGDSAVYLCASSSSDSREAFFGQGTRLTVV.

Here the CDR3 DNA reads TGTGCCAGTAGTAAAACCCGACTAGCGAGCGTTCCAGATACGCAGTATTTT. Protein: CASSKTRLASVPDTQYF. The rearrangement uses TRBV19 and TRBJ2-3, with 8 bases identical to TRBD2. The CDR3 totals 17 residues. Per germline, CDR1 LNHDA and CDR2 SQIVND (reference sequence). The V and J ends lost 4 bases and 4 bases, in that order; junction bases with no gene match: 13.

The CDR3 DNA reads as TGCGCCAGCAGCTCTGGCGGGAGCTACAATGAGCAGTTCTTC. Amino acids: CASSSGGSYNEQFF. The chain uses TRBV5-1 and TRBJ2-1; TRBD2 matches 7 bases. V was clipped by 3 bases and J by 3 bases; unmatched bases: 3. Germline V gives CDR1 SGHRS, CDR2 YFSETQ. The CDR3 spans 14 residues.

The CDR3 coding sequence is TGCGCCAGCAGCCAACCCGCGGGCTCGCGAACGGTCGGGGAGCTGTTTTTT. It yields the protein CASSQPAGSRTVGELFF. J is TRBJ2-2 and V is TRBV4-1; D is possibly TRBD2 (5 bases). CDR3 size: 17 residues. Per germline, CDR1 MGHRA and CDR2 YSYEKL. The germline V and J ends were trimmed by 2 bases and 7 bases, with 20 bases remaining between them.

The rearrangement joins TRBV28 to TRBJ1-2; 7 bases align to TRBD1. Trimming cost V 5 bases and J 3 bases; bases outside gene matches: 12. Germline CDR1 is MDHEN and CDR2 is SYDVKM. The CDR3 extends over 16 amino acids. CDR3 protein: CASSRGGKGAYYGYTF. The CDR3 DNA follows: TGTGCCAGCAGTCGGGGAGGAAAGGGGGCTTACTATGGCTACACCTTC.

The chain combines TRBV19 with TRBJ2-1; a weak D match, TRBD2 (6 bases). The germline V gene has CDR1 LNHDA and CDR2 SQIVND (reference sequence). V was pared by 6 bases and J by 0 bases, with 9 bases between. The CDR3 runs to 14 residues. CDR3 sequence reads: CASRAGSSYNEQFF. In DNA form, the CDR3 reads TGTGCCAGTAGGGCGGGGAGCTCCTACAATGAGCAGTTCTTC.

The gene calls are TRBV5-4 and TRBJ2-7; D is uncertain. Trimming cost V 7 bases and J 6 bases, with 17 bases left between them. Germline-derived CDR1 and CDR2 are SGHNT and YYREEE (reference sequence). This CDR3 spans 13 amino acids. CDR3 loop: CASGLLPLLEQYF. The CDR3 DNA is TGTGCCAGCGGTCTCCTACCTCTTCTCGAGCAGTACTTC.

V and J are TRBV6-1 and TRBJ1-2, with unresolved D. This CDR3 has 16 amino acids. Germline CDR1 MNHNS, CDR2 SASEGT. V lost 2 bases and J lost 4, with 17 bases in between. The CDR3 sequence: CASSELPGGHGYGYTF. In nucleotides, the CDR3 is TGTGCCAGCAGTGAATTGCCAGGCGGGCATGGCTATGGCTACACCTTC.

The rearrangement uses TRBV12-3 or TRBV12-4 and TRBJ1-6; 9 nucleotides align to TRBD1. CDR3 length: 12 residues. J gave up 17 bases and V 3 bases, and 5 bases lay outside the gene matches. The CDR3: CASSLTRDRVHF. In DNA, the CDR3 is TGTGCCAGCAGTTTGACCCGGGACAGGGTCCACTTT.

This clone came up a few times. The J gene is TRBJ1-6, the V gene TRBV6-6, with a weak D call TRBD1 (6 bases). The V gene's germline CDR1 is MNHNY and CDR2 SVGAGI (reference sequence). Trimming took off 5 bases at V and 0 bases at J, with 14 bases between the two ends. This CDR3 is built from 17 residues. The CDR3 loop reads CASSLGGPYSYNSPLHF. DNA of the CDR3: TGTGCCAGCAGTCTCGGGGGGCCCTACTCCTATAATTCACCCCTCCACTTT.

V and J are TRBV5-4 and TRBJ2-3; TRBD2 aligns across 10 bases. V lost 3 bases and J lost 1; bases outside the gene matches: 2. There are 15 residues in the CDR3. Germline loops: CDR1 SGHNT, CDR2 YYREEE (reference sequence). The CDR3 spells CASSSGTSGTDTQYF. The CDR3 DNA reads as TGTGCCAGCAGCTCCGGGACTAGCGGCACAGATACGCAGTATTTT.

This sequence joins TRBV9 and TRBJ2-3; D is undetermined. This CDR3 region has 12 residues. The germline CDR1 and CDR2 sequences are SGDLS and YYNGEE. Trimming cost V 4 bases and J 4 bases, with 7 bases left between them. The CDR3 sequence: CASSSSADTQYF. The CDR3 bases are TGTGCCAGCAGCTCCTCGGCAGATACGCAGTATTTT.

The J gene is TRBJ2-5, the V gene TRBV5-1, with TRBD1 matching over 8 bases. CDR3 size: 17 residues. V was clipped by 0 bases and J by 2 bases; unmatched bases: 9. Germline V gene sequence: CDR1 SGHRS, CDR2 YFSETQ. The CDR3 nucleotides are TGCGCCAGCAGCTTGGAGGTTGGGCAGGGGGCTCAAGAGACCCAGTACTTC. Its protein is CASSLEVGQGAQETQYF.

The rearrangement uses TRBV7-9 and TRBJ2-2; 7 bases fit TRBD1. Germline CDR1 reads SEHNR; CDR2 reads FQNEAQ (reference sequence). The CDR3 has 14 amino acids. Trimming cost V 5 bases and J 8 bases; bases outside gene matches: 8. CDR3 sequence reads: CASSPTGSAGELFF. CDR3 bases: TGTGCCAGCAGCCCGACAGGGAGCGCGGGGGAGCTGTTTTTT.

The chain employs TRBV29-1 and TRBJ2-7; possible D gene TRBD2, 5 bases. This CDR3 is 13 amino acids long. Looked up from germline, CDR1 is SQVTM and CDR2 is ANQGSEA. Trimming removed 7 bases at V and 6 bases at J, with 19 bases between. The CDR3 loop reads CSAKTTTFGEQYF. CDR3 bases: TGCAGCGCTAAGACTACCACTTTTGGCGAGCAGTACTTC.

DNA for the CDR3: TGTGCCAGTAGTATCGCTAGCGGGAGGGGCACCGGGGAGCTGTTTTTT. Translation: CASSIASGRGTGELFF. The chain carries TRBV19 and TRBJ2-2, with TRBD2 matching over 12 bases. CDR3 length: 16 amino acids. Unmatched junction bases numbered 3, after V lost 3 bases and J lost 4 bases. Germline V gene lookup returns CDR1 LNHDA and CDR2 SQIVND (reference sequence).

CDR3 protein: CASSVQGVGEKLFF. DNA of the CDR3: TGTGCCAGCAGCGTGCAGGGGGTGGGTGAAAAACTGTTTTTT. The J gene is TRBJ1-4, the V gene TRBV5-4; 7 bases line up with TRBD1. After removal of 4 bases from V and 7 bases from J, the junction contained 7 bases not matched to a gene. The CDR3 is 14 amino acids. CDR1 and CDR2 (germline): SGHNT, YYREEE (reference sequence).